The 20 T cell receptor beta chains below all came from one sample that was sequenced in a study of blood T cell repertoires in COVID-19. Some clones are missing from TCRdb's copy, which holds only in-frame ones; the method was immunoSEQ multiplex PCR. The sample lists approximately 100,000 clones, approximately 88% occurring once. The specimen was peripheral blood. These receptors all come from a human donor in a cohort sampled during active COVID-19.

The CDR3 sequence is CATNPPESGDTQYF. In DNA form, the CDR3 reads TGTGCCACCAACCCCCCAGAGAGCGGCGATACGCAGTATTTT. This chain connects TRBV15 to TRBJ2-3; a weak D match, TRBD2 (5 bases). CDR3 length equals 14 residues. The germline V gene has CDR1 LNHNV and CDR2 YYDKDF (reference sequence). The V end lost 7 bases, the J end lost 6 bases, and 17 bases lay between the germline ends. Based on the CDR3 plus reference TRBV15 and TRBJ2-3, the full variable domain is DAMVIQNPRYQVTQFGKPVTLSCSQTLNHNVMYWYQQKSSQAPKLLFHYYDKDFNNEADTPDNFQSRRPNTSFCFLDIRSPGLGDTAMYLCATNPPESGDTQYFGPGTRLTVL.

This clone appeared a single time. The CDR3 DNA is TGTGCCAGCAGCCAAGTTCCGGGGACTAGCGGGGTCACCGGGGAGCTGTTTTTT. Translating it yields CASSQVPGTSGVTGELFF. V and J are TRBV3-1 (or the pseudogene TRBV3-2) and TRBJ2-2; TRBD2 agrees at 13 bases. With V trimmed by 1 base and J by 4 bases, 6 bases remained unmatched. The germline V gene has CDR1 LGHDT and CDR2 YNNKEL (reference sequence). The CDR3 runs to 18 residues.

The rearrangement uses TRBV21-1 and TRBJ1-6; the listed D gene, TRBD1, was not tested against the DNA. TRBV21-1 constitutes a pseudogene. CDR3 length: 16 amino acids. The CDR3 sequence: CASRVGTKPFNSPLHF. The CDR3 coding sequence is TGTGCCAGCAGGGTGGGGACAAAACCTTTTAATTCACCCCTCCACTTT.

The V gene is TRBV25-1, the J gene TRBJ1-1; a weak D match, TRBD1 (5 bases). The CDR3 consists of 14 residues. Trimming removed 4 bases at V and 1 base at J, with 10 bases between. Germline values: CDR1 MGHDK, CDR2 SYGVNS. In DNA, the CDR3 is TGTGCCAGCAGTGGGGTAACAGGGAACACTGAAGCTTTCTTT. As protein: CASSGVTGNTEAFF. The full variable domain, its missing parts supplied by reference TRBV25-1 and TRBJ1-1, is EADIYQTPRYLVIGTGKKITLECSQTMGHDKMYWYQQDPGMELHLIHYSYGVNSTEKGDLSSESTVSRIRTEHFPLTLESARPSHTSQYLCASSGVTGNTEAFFGQGTRLTVV.

This clone appeared a single time. The chain uses TRBV7-9 and TRBJ2-1; 8 bases map to TRBD1. J was trimmed by 8 bases and V by 6 bases; bases with no gene match: 9. The V gene's germline CDR1 is SEHNR and CDR2 FQNEAQ (reference sequence). The CDR3 is made up of 14 amino acids. The CDR3 DNA is TGTGCCAGCAGGTCGGGACAGGCTAGGGATGAGCAGTTCTTC. Translated: CASRSGQARDEQFF. Combining the CDR3 with reference TRBV7-9 and TRBJ2-1 gives the whole variable domain DTGVSQNPRHKITKRGQNVTFRCDPISEHNRLYWYRQTLGQGPEFLTYFQNEAQLEKSRLLSDRFSAERPKGSFSTLEIQRTEQGDSAMYLCASRSGQARDEQFFGPGTRLTVL.

This chain links TRBV5-1 with TRBJ1-1, with D hard to call. Trimming pared 4 bases from V and 0 bases from J, leaving 7 bases between. The length of the CDR3 is 13 residues. Per the germline V gene, CDR1 is SGHRS and CDR2 is YFSETQ. CDR3 protein: CASSPQMNTEAFF. The DNA of the CDR3 is TGCGCCAGCAGCCCACAGATGAACACTGAAGCTTTCTTT.

The rearrangement joins TRBV19 to TRBJ2-7; 10 nucleotides agree with TRBD2. Losses at the gene ends were 8 bases for V and 3 bases for J; bases not matched to a gene: 4. The CDR3 contains 13 residues. Germline lookup yields CDR1 LNHDA and CDR2 SQIVND (reference sequence). In DNA, the CDR3 is TGTGCCAGTGCTCGGACTAGCGGCTACGAGCAGTACTTC. Amino acid sequence: CASARTSGYEQYF. The whole variable domain, remainder taken from reference TRBV19 and TRBJ2-7, is DGGITQSPKYLFRKEGQNVTLSCEQNLNHDAMYWYRQDPGQGLRLIYYSQIVNDFQKGDIAEGYSVSREKKESFPLTVTSAQKNPTAFYLCASARTSGYEQYFGPGTRLTVT.

The chain employs TRBV7-6 and TRBJ2-3; 7 nucleotides match TRBD1. The trim removed 2 bases at V and 2 bases at J, leaving 7 bases unmatched. The CDR3 consists of 16 residues. The germline V gene encodes CDR1 SGHVS and CDR2 FNYEAQ. CDR3 protein: CASSLQRDRNTDTQYF. CDR3 bases: TGTGCCAGCAGCTTACAACGGGACAGAAACACAGATACGCAGTATTTT.

This chain uses TRBV29-1 with TRBJ2-1; 8 bases line up with TRBD2. V gave up 4 bases and J gave up 8 bases; unmatched junction bases: 19. There are 17 residues in the CDR3. CDR1 and CDR2 from the germline V gene are SQVTM and ANQGSEA. CDR3: CSVGGTRESGRRYEQFF. CDR3 bases: TGCAGCGTTGGGGGGACTAGAGAAAGCGGCAGGAGGTATGAGCAGTTCTTC.

This sequence joins TRBV10-3 and TRBJ1-2; D ambiguous. Germline CDR1 is ENHRY and CDR2 is SYGVKD. The CDR3 has 14 residues. With 3 bases removed from V and 3 bases from J, the gap between germline ends came to 11 bases. This chain's CDR3 is CAISDGDRYYGYTF. The DNA of the CDR3 is TGTGCCATCAGTGACGGGGATAGATACTATGGCTACACCTTC.

This chain joins TRBV4-2 and TRBJ2-1; a possible D gene is TRBD1 (5 bases). CDR1 and CDR2 from the germline V gene are LGHNA and YNFKEQ. The CDR3 is 15 residues long. Trimming cost V 1 base and J 5 bases, with 12 bases left between them. CDR3 amino acids: CASSQGQLGDNEQFF. The CDR3 DNA reads TGTGCCAGCAGCCAAGGCCAGTTAGGGGACAATGAGCAGTTCTTC.

The V and J genes are TRBV25-1 and TRBJ2-2, with D uncertain. Germline assignment: CDR1 MGHDK and CDR2 SYGVNS. This CDR3 comprises 11 residues. V gave up 3 bases and J gave up 7 bases, with 3 bases separating them. This CDR3 reads CASSDGGELFF. The CDR3, as DNA: TGTGCCAGCAGTGACGGCGGGGAGCTGTTTTTT.

The CDR3 spells CASSPVTGRYEQYF. Written as DNA, the CDR3 is TGTGCCAGTAGTCCGGTGACAGGAAGATACGAGCAGTACTTC. This rearrangement joins TRBV19 to TRBJ2-7; D may be TRBD1 (6 bases). The germline V gene encodes CDR1 LNHDA and CDR2 SQIVND (reference sequence). V was clipped by 5 bases and J by 4 bases, with 15 bases between them. CDR3 size: 14 residues.

The chain has TRBV19 and TRBJ2-2, with TRBD2 matching 7 bases. This CDR3 region has 13 residues. CDR1 LNHDA and CDR2 SQIVND come from the germline V gene (reference sequence). V lost 7 bases and J lost 5; bases outside the gene matches: 4. The CDR3 DNA is TGTGCCAGTACCGGGAGGTTTACCGGGGAGCTGTTTTTT. Its translation is CASTGRFTGELFF.

This clone showed up just a few times. The chain has TRBV3-1 (or the pseudogene TRBV3-2) and TRBJ1-2; D uncertain. From germline, CDR1 is LGHDT and CDR2 YNNKEL (reference sequence). V gave up 4 bases and J gave up 4 bases, with 10 bases separating them. The CDR3 has 13 residues. This CDR3 reads CASSPRGGYGYTF. Written as DNA, the CDR3 is TGTGCCAGCAGCCCCCGGGGAGGCTATGGCTACACCTTC.

J is TRBJ2-2 and V is TRBV3-1 (or the pseudogene TRBV3-2); 7 bases agree with TRBD2. The CDR3 extends over 19 amino acids. The ends lost 2 bases at V and 6 bases at J; junction bases unmatched: 18. The germline gives CDR1 LGHDT, CDR2 YNNKEL (reference sequence). CDR3 nucleotides: TGTGCCAGCAGCCAACCAGTTTTTTCTAGGACTAGTAGGGCCGGGGAGCTGTTTTTT. Its protein product is CASSQPVFSRTSRAGELFF.

The chain has TRBV6-2 or TRBV6-3 and TRBJ2-3; perhaps TRBD2 as D (5 bases). CDR1 MNHEY and CDR2 SVGEGT come from the germline V gene. Trimming took 6 bases from V and 2 from J, leaving 9 bases between them. The length of the CDR3 is 13 residues. The CDR3 spells CASSKRATDTQYF. The DNA of the CDR3 is TGTGCCAGCAGCAAGAGGGCCACAGATACGCAGTATTTT.

This sequence joins TRBV28 and TRBJ2-1; TRBD2 aligns across 11 bases. V was clipped by 8 bases and J by 7 bases; unmatched bases: 7. The CDR3 has 14 residues. Germline CDR1 is MDHEN and CDR2 is SYDVKM. The CDR3 DNA sequence: TGTGCCAGCCAGCTAGCGGGGGGATCGAATGAGCAGTTCTTC. Translation: CASQLAGGSNEQFF.

This clone has just a few counts. This chain joins TRBV5-5 and TRBJ1-6, with 11 bases aligning to TRBD1. V shed 4 bases and J 9 bases; nucleotides not matched to a gene: 9. The CDR3 is 16 residues long. Germline CDR1 reads SGHKS; CDR2 reads YYEKEE (reference sequence). CDR3 sequence: CASSGLPGQGGSPLHF. In DNA, the CDR3 is TGTGCCAGCAGCGGACTACCGGGACAGGGGGGTTCACCCCTCCACTTT.

The chain couples TRBV29-1 to TRBJ1-1, with TRBD1 matching over 11 bases. The V and J ends lost 6 bases and 4 bases, in that order; junction bases with no gene match: 7. The CDR3 has 14 residues. In germline, CDR1 is SQVTM, CDR2 ANQGSEA. The CDR3 spells CSVRTGGRGTEAFF. Here the CDR3 DNA reads TGCAGCGTACGGACAGGGGGCCGGGGCACTGAAGCTTTCTTT. The full variable domain, completed using reference TRBV29-1 and TRBJ1-1, is SAVISQKPSRDICQRGTSLTIQCQVDSQVTMMFWYRQQPGQSLTLIATANQGSEATYESGFVIDKFPISRPNLTFSTLTVSNMSPEDSSIYLCSVRTGGRGTEAFFGQGTRLTVV.